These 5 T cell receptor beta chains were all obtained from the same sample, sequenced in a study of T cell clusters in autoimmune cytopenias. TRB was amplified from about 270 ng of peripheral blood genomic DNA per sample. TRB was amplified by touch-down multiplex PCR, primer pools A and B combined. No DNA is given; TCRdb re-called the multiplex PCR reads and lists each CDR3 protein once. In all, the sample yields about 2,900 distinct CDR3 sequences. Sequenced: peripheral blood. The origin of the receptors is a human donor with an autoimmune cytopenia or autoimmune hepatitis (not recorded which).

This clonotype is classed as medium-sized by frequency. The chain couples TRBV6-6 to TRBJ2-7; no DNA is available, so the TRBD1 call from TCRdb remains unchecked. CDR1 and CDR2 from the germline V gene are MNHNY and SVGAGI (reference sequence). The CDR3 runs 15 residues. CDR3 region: CASSANRDRNYEQYF.

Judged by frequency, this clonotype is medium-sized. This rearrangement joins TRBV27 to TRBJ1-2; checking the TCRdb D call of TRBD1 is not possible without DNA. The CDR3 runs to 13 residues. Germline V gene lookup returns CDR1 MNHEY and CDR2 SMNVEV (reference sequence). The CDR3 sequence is CASRRDGAYGYTF.

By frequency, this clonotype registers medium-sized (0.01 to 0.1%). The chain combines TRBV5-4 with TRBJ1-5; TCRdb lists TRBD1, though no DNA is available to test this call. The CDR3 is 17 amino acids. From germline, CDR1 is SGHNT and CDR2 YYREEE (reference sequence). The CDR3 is CASSLTGTGGPNQPQHF.

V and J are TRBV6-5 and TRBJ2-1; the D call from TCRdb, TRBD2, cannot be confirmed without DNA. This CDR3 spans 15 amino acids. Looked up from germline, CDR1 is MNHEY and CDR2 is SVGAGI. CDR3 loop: CASSESSGGYLKQFF.

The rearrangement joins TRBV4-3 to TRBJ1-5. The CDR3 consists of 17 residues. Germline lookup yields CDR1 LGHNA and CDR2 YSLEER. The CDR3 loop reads CASSQDSQSYSNQPQHF.